This T cell receptor beta chain was identified in a study of glioma-infiltrating T cells after dendritic cell vaccination. The wider study: Dendritic cells derived from monocytes and pulsed with autologous tumor lysate formed the vaccine.

Time point indicated: after dendritic cell vaccination, including at tumor progression/relapse. The protocol was immunoSEQ multiplex PCR, while the TCRdb copy is restricted to in-frame clones and leaves out a portion. The sample has 100,000 or so clones, 80% seen once. The germline V gene has CDR1 SGDLS and CDR2 YYNGEE. The junction had 14 bases not matched to a gene; V was cut back by 3 bases and J by 2 bases. The CDR3 loop spans 18 amino acids. The chain joins TRBV9 to TRBJ1-3; 7 bases fit TRBD1. The specimen was blood, collected after dendritic cell vaccination. This clonotype was sampled from a human donor with glioblastoma. This chain's CDR3 is CASSAGGSLGQAGNTIYF. The CDR3 coding sequence is TGTGCCAGCAGCGCAGGGGGATCCTTGGGTCAGGCTGGAAACACCATATATTTT. Combining the CDR3 with reference TRBV9 and TRBJ1-3 gives the whole variable domain DSGVTQTPKHLITATGQRVTLRCSPRSGDLSVYWYQQSLDQGLQFLIQYYNGEERAKGNILERFSAQQFPDLHSELNLSSLELGDSALYFCASSAGGSLGQAGNTIYFGEGSWLTVV.